Described below is a single T cell receptor (beta chain) sequence and its context. The antigen it recognizes is unknown. The sample holds no much larger clone one base away, and base qualities are not on file. TCRbeta CDR3 regions were amplified from genomic DNA by means of the immunoSEQ Assay, a bias-controlled multiplex PCR. As for the authors' bioinformatics: The number of nucleated cells in each sample was estimated by amplification of reference gene primers within the assay. To quantify the absolute abundance of each unique TCRbeta CDR3 rearrangement, sequence reads were collapsed and filtered. Productive Simpson clonality was computed per sample as the square root of Simpson's diversity index over productive rearrangements. This immuneACCESS table, as held by TCRdb, lists in-frame sequences with V and J called but not all clones. Of the missing ones, under half trace to an unresolved V gene in checked studies; the others have no known cause. The DNA was the basis for D and trimming; V, J and clone size are from that table. This sample lists about 180,000 clones; 80% were detected once. The ten largest clonotypes hold around 15% of the sample.

Participants in the prospective study were aged about 18 to 100 years, lived in 24 United States geographic areas, and enrolled through a virtual design. To assign participants to cohorts, the prospective study relied on clinical history that participants themselves reported in a screening survey and a study questionnaire. Exposed participants were defined as having been in contact with someone with a PCR-confirmed or clinician-diagnosed COVID-19 case within 2 weeks of study entry. Mobile phlebotomists in the prospective study collected whole blood, serum and a nasopharyngeal or oropharyngeal swab from every participant. Additional blood draws and questionnaires over a 2-month period could optionally be provided by prospective study participants. Blood samples from the prospective study were shipped frozen or at room temperature prior to DNA extraction. The germline V and J ends show losses of 1 base and 7 bases respectively, and no gene match explains 13 bases of the junction. Based on the germline V gene (reference sequence), the CDR1 and CDR2 sequences are GTSNPN and SVGIG. The CDR3 goes from the cysteine to the phenylalanine over 16 residues. Here the CDR3 DNA is all that survives: 48 bases in frame from base 1.

The sample is drawn from a study of blood T cell repertoires in COVID-19 (dated by TCRdb to 2018 to 2020). Regarding the complete study: Collaborator samples came from the United States, Italy and Spain and covered acute and convalescent phases of COVID-19. The samples were drawn from two sources: the first 160 participants of the ongoing ImmuneRACE study, and approximately 1,300 subjects contributed by 6 global collaborators. The prospective study material was composed of cDNA or gDNA derived from T cells, B-cell-depleted T cells, or PBMCs. Nearly every sample came with metadata listing a de-identified subject ID, COVID-19 status, age in years and sex. The repertoires were made available in a free public database intended to serve as a resource for research on the immune response to SARS-CoV-2. Where HLA class I and class II types were available, the types were taken from metadata supplied by the sample provider, not from assay-based typing. Subjects who had been exposed to COVID-19, were actively infected with it, or had recovered from it provided the deeply sampled blood TCRbeta repertoires that made up the dataset. Broader findings and caveats from the paper: How much clinical and demographic metadata was included differed by source and by participant, and the metadata was provided uncurated.

Material for sequencing was PBMCs or T cells enriched from blood (not recorded which). The rearrangement combines TRBV30 with TRBJ1-5; TRBD1 aligns with 7 central bases. This TCR was sampled from a man aged 55 to 69 who had been exposed to COVID-19. The nucleotide sequence is TGTGCCTGGAGTGAAGGGGGGAGACAGGGAAGCCAGCCCCAGCATTTT. This codes for CAWSEGGRQGSQPQHF.